The next 9 T cell receptor beta chains were all read from a single sample in a study of beta chain features in type 1 diabetes. Notes on the study in general: Type 1 diabetes patients showed a moderate but significant shortening of TCRB CDR3s in all four CD4+ subsets.

The investigators reverse transcribed all of the isolated RNA, so they sequenced expressed TCRB transcripts. Some clones are missing from TCRdb's copy, which holds only in-frame ones; the method was immunoSEQ multiplex PCR. The sample holds 550,000 to 850,000 clones, roughly 13% seen once. These receptors' targets are unknown. Sequencing was performed on naive CD4+ T cells from blood. These receptors all stem from a man younger than 35 with type 1 diabetes.

This clone was seen only a few times. This chain links TRBV6-4 with TRBJ2-1; 8 positions agree with TRBD2. Germline CDR1 MRHNA, CDR2 SNTAGT. CDR3 length: 15 residues. Trimming cost V 2 bases and J 2 bases; bases outside gene matches: 2. The CDR3 sequence is CASSDGGGPYNEQFF. Here the CDR3 DNA reads TGTGCCAGCAGTGACGGCGGGGGGCCCTACAATGAGCAGTTCTTC.

A few counts support this clone. The chain links TRBV5-1 to TRBJ2-7; D possibly corresponds to TRBD2 (6 bases). CDR1 and CDR2 from the germline V gene are SGHRS and YFSETQ. This CDR3 spans 17 amino acids. V lost 6 bases and J 3 bases, leaving 25 bases between the germline ends. The CDR3 reads CASIPIRSVGAGYEQYF. Here the CDR3 DNA reads TGCGCCAGCATTCCTATCAGGAGCGTGGGAGCGGGCTACGAGCAGTACTTC.

This clone showed up just a few times. The rearrangement joins TRBV19 to TRBJ1-2, with D hard to call. The germline V gene has CDR1 LNHDA and CDR2 SQIVND (reference sequence). The CDR3 covers 13 residues. V dropped 6 bases and J dropped 8 bases, with 16 bases sitting between them. CDR3 residues: CASSTTGFVGYTF. The CDR3 bases are TGTGCCAGTAGCACGACCGGGTTTGTAGGCTACACCTTC.

The V gene is TRBV19, the J gene TRBJ2-5; 8 nucleotides align to TRBD1. The trim removed 3 bases at V and 2 bases at J, leaving 5 bases unmatched. CDR1 is LNHDA, CDR2 SQIVND, per germline (reference sequence). The CDR3 covers 15 residues. This CDR3 is CASSMAGTGQETQYF. The CDR3 region has the DNA TGTGCCAGTAGTATGGCCGGGACAGGACAAGAGACCCAGTACTTC.

This chain uses TRBV10-1 with TRBJ1-6; no clear D gene. V lost 6 bases, J lost 6 bases, and 12 bases lay in between. The CDR3 runs to 14 residues. Germline V gene sequence: CDR1 WNHNN, CDR2 SYGVQD (reference sequence). Written as DNA, the CDR3 is TGCGCCAGCAGCGTGACACGGGGTAATTCACCCCTCCACTTT. The encoded protein is CASSVTRGNSPLHF.

The chain employs TRBV9 and TRBJ2-7, with a tentative D call TRBD1 (6 bases). The CDR3 has 15 amino acids. Trimming took 4 bases from V and 0 from J, leaving 14 bases between them. Germline CDR1 reads SGDLS; CDR2 reads YYNGEE. CDR3 in amino acids: CASSPGTLGSYEQYF. Written as DNA, the CDR3 is TGTGCCAGCAGCCCTGGGACATTGGGCTCCTACGAGCAGTACTTC.

This clone turned up a few times. The rearrangement uses TRBV5-1 and TRBJ2-1, with TRBD2 as a possible D gene (5 bases). Trimming stripped 6 bases from V and 1 base from J, with 14 bases between. Per germline, CDR1 SGHRS and CDR2 YFSETQ. The CDR3 totals 15 residues. CDR3 bases: TGCGCCAGCACCCAGAATGGGAGATCCTACAATGAGCAGTTCTTC. It is translated as CASTQNGRSYNEQFF.

This clone was found a few times. The chain is built from TRBV29-1 and TRBJ1-1, with 11 positions matching TRBD1. The CDR3 contains 15 residues. Trimming took 7 bases from V and 5 from J; bases not matched to a gene: 12. CDR1 and CDR2 (germline): SQVTM, ANQGSEA. CDR3 nucleotides: TGCAGCGCCCGAGATGGGACAGGGGGAGAGACTGAAGCTTTCTTT. It specifies CSARDGTGGETEAFF.

This clone was seen a few times. Other DNA sequences within the sample encode an identical CDR3. The chain carries TRBV18 and TRBJ2-2; the D is unclear. V lost 0 bases and J 0 bases, leaving 8 bases between the germline ends. Germline lookup yields CDR1 KGHSH and CDR2 LQKENI. The CDR3 spans 16 residues. CDR3 amino acids: CASSPPGQANTGELFF. DNA of the CDR3: TGTGCCAGCTCACCACCGGGTCAGGCGAACACCGGGGAGCTGTTTTTT.